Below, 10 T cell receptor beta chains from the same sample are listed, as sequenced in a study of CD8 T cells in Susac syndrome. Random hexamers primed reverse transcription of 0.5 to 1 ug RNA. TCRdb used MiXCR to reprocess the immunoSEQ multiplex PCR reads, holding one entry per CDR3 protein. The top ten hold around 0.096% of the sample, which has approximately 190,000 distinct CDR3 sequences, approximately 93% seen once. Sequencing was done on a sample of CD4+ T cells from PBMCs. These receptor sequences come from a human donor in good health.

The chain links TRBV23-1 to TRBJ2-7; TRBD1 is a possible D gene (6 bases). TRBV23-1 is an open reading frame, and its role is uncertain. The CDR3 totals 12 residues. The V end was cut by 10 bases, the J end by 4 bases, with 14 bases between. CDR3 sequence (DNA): TGCGCCATTTCCTCGGACAGTTACGAGCAGTACGTC. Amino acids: CAISSDSYEQYV.

CDR3 DNA sequence: TGTGCCAGCGCCGGGGGTGTTAACGAAAAACTGTTTTTT. It translates to CASAGGVNEKLFF. The J gene is TRBJ1-4, the V gene TRBV7-2; D might be TRBD1 (5 bases). This CDR3 comprises 13 residues. V lost 8 bases, J lost 8 bases, and 15 bases lay in between. Germline CDR1 is SGHTA and CDR2 is FQGNSA.

The CDR3 DNA sequence: TGTGCCAGCAACAACGGGGGGGCCTCCCCCTCGCATACGCAGTATTTT. Its translation is CASNNGGASPSHTQYF. V gene TRBV3-1 combines with J gene TRBJ2-3; 8 bases are a match to TRBD2. CDR1 is LGHDT, CDR2 YNNKEL, per germline (reference sequence). This CDR3 region has 16 residues. V was clipped by 7 bases and J by 7 bases; unmatched bases: 16.

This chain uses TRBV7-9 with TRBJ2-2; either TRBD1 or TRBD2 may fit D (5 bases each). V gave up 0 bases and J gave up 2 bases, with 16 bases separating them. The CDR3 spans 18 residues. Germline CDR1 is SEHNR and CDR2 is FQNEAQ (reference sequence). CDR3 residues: CASSLAVAGRVNTGELFF. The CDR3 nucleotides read TGTGCCAGCAGCTTAGCGGTCGCAGGGAGAGTCAACACCGGGGAGCTGTTTTTT. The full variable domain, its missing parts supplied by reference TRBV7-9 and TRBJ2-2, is DTGVSQNPRHKITKRGQNVTFRCDPISEHNRLYWYRQTLGQGPEFLTYFQNEAQLEKSRLLSDRFSAERPKGSFSTLEIQRTEQGDSAMYLCASSLAVAGRVNTGELFFGEGSRLTVL.

CDR3 protein: CSVAEGNQPQHF. CDR3 DNA: TGCAGCGTTGCGGAGGGGAATCAGCCCCAGCATTTT. This chain links TRBV29-1 with TRBJ1-5; weak D call: TRBD1 (5 bases). Trimming left V 4 bases short and J 4 bases short, with 8 bases between. The CDR3 is 12 amino acids. Germline CDR1 is SQVTM and CDR2 is ANQGSEA.

This chain's CDR3 is CSVQRADTQYF. The CDR3 DNA is TGCAGCGTCCAACGGGCAGATACGCAGTATTTT. The chain carries TRBV29-1 and TRBJ2-3, with no clear D. V was shortened by 6 bases and J by 4 bases, with 8 bases between the two germline ends. This CDR3 is built from 11 residues. The germline gives CDR1 SQVTM, CDR2 ANQGSEA.

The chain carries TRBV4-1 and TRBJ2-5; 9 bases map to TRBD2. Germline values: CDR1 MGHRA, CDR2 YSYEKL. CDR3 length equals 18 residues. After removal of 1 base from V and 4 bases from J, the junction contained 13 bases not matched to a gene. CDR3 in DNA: TGCGCCAGCAGCCAAGGGAGGCGTGGCGGGGGGGCCGGAGAGACCCAGTACTTC. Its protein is CASSQGRRGGGAGETQYF.

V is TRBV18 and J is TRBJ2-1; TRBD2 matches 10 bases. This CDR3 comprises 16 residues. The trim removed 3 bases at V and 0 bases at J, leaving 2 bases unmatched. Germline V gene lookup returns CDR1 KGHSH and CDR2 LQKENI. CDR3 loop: CASSPPSGGSYNEQFF. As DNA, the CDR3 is TGTGCCAGCTCACCCCCTAGCGGGGGCTCCTACAATGAGCAGTTCTTC.

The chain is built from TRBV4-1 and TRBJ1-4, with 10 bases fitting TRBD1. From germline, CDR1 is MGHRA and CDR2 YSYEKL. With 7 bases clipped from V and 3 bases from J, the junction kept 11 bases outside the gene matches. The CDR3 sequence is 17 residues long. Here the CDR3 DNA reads TGCGCCAGCACTCTCTCGACAGGGGGCCCGTCTAATGAAAAACTGTTTTTT. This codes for CASTLSTGGPSNEKLFF.

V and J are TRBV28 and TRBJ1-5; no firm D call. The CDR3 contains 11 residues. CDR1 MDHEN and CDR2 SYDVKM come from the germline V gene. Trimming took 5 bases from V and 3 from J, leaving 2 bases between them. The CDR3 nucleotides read TGTGCCAGCAGTGCCAATCAGCCCCAGCATTTT. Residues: CASSANQPQHF.